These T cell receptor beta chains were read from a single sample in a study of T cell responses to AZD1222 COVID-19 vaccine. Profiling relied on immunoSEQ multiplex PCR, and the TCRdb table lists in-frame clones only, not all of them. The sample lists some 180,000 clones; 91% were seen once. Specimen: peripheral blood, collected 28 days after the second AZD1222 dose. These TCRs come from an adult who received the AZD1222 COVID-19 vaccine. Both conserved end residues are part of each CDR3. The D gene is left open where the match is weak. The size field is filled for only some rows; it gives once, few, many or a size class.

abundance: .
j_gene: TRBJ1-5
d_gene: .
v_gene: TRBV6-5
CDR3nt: TGTGCCAGCAGTCGACAGGATAACAATCAGCCCCAGCATTTT
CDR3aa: CASSRQDNNQPQHF

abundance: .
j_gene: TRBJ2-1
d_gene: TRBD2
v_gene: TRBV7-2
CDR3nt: TGTGCCAGCGGCATCGGGACTAGCGGGGGGCATGAGCAGTTCTTC
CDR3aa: CASGIGTSGGHEQFF

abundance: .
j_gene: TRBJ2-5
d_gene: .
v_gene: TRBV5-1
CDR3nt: TGCGCCAGCAGCTTGGAACCTAGTAAAGAGACCCAGTACTTC
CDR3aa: CASSLEPSKETQYF

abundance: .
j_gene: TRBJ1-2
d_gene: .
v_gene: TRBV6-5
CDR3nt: TGTGCCAGCAGTTACCATAATGGGGGCTACACCTTC
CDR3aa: CASSYHNGGYTF

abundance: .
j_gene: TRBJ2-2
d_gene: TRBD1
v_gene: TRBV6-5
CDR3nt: TGTGCCAGCAGAGCCGACAGGGGCGCTGGGGAGCTGTTTTTT
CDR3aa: CASRADRGAGELFF

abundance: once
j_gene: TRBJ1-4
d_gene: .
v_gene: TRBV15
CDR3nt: TGTGCCACCAGCAGAGACGTCAATAATGAAAAACTGTTTTTT
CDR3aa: CATSRDVNNEKLFF

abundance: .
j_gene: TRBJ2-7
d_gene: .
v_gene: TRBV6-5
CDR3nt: TGTGCCAGCCGGGGGCAGGGCCACTACGAGCAGTACTTC
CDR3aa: CASRGQGHYEQYF

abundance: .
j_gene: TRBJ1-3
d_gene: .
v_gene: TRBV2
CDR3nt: TGTGCCAGCGCCCAGGAATCTGGAAACACCATATATTTT
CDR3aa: CASAQESGNTIYF

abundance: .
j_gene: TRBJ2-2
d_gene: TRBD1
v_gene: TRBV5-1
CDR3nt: TGCGCCAGCAGCCAGGACAGGGGGGCCGGGGAGCTGTTTTTT
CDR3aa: CASSQDRGAGELFF

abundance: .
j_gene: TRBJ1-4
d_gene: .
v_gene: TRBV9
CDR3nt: TGTGCCAGCAGCGACTCAGGGGATAAAGAAAAACTGTTTTTT
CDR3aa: CASSDSGDKEKLFF

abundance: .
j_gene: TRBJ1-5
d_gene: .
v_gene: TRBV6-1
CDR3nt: TGTGCCAGCAGTGAAGCGCTACTGATTAGCAATCAGCCCCAGCATTTT
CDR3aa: CASSEALLISNQPQHF

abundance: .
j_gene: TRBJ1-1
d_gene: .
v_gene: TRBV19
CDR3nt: TGTGCCAGTAGTACAGGAGGGGACACTGAAGCTTTCTTT
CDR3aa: CASSTGGDTEAFF

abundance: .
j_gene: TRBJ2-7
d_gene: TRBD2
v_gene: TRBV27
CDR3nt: TGTGCCAGCAGCCAGGGACTAGCGGGATTCTACGAGCAGTACTTC
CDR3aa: CASSQGLAGFYEQYF

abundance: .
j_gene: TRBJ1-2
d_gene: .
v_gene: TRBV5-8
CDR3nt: TGTGCCAGCAGCTTGGTCGTGGGGGTGGGAGCTAACTATGGCTACACCTTC
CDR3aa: CASSLVVGVGANYGYTF

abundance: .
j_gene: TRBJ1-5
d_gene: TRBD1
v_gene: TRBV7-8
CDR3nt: TGTGCCAGCAGCTCCGGGACAGGGGTGGAACAGCCCCAGCATTTT
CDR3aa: CASSSGTGVEQPQHF

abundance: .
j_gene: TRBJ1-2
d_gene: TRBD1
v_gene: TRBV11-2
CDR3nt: TGTGCCAGCAGCTTAGATACGAGGGGGCCATTCTATGGCTACACCTTC
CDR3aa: CASSLDTRGPFYGYTF

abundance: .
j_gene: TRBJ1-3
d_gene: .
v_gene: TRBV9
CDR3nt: TGTGCCAGCAGCGTAGCGCCTCTGAGCTCTGGAAACACCATATATTTT
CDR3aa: CASSVAPLSSGNTIYF

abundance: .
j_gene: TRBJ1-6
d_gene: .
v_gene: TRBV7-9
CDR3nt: TGTGCCAGCAGCTTAGAAATTTCGGATTCACCCCTCCACTTT
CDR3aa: CASSLEISDSPLHF

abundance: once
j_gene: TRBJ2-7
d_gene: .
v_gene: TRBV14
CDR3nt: TGTGCCAGCAGCCTGCGGGGCTCCTACGAGCAGTACTTC
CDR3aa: CASSLRGSYEQYF

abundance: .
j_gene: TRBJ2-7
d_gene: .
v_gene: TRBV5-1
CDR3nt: TGCGCCAGCAGCTTGGAGGTCTCACCCATCGAGCAGTACTTC
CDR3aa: CASSLEVSPIEQYF

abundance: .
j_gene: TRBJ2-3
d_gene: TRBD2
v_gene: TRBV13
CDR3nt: TGTGCCAGCAGTTCGACTAGCGGGAGGCGACAAGATACGCAGTATTTT
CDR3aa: CASSSTSGRRQDTQYF

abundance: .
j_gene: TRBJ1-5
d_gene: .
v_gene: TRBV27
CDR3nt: TGTGCCAGCAGCCGAACAACGCGGAGGGACAATCAGCCCCAGCATTTT
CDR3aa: CASSRTTRRDNQPQHF

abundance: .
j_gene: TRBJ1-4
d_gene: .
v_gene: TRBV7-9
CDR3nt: TGTGCCACATTATCACAGGGTGGGAGTGAAAAACTGTTTTTT
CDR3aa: CATLSQGGSEKLFF

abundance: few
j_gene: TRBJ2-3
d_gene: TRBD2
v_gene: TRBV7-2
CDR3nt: TGTGCCAGCAGCTTTATAGTGAGCGGGGGGACTAGCACAGATACGCAGTATTTT
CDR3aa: CASSFIVSGGTSTDTQYF

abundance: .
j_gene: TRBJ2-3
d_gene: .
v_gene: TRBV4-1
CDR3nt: TGCGCCAGCAGCCAATGGGACGAAGAGGGAGATACGCAGTATTTT
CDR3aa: CASSQWDEEGDTQYF

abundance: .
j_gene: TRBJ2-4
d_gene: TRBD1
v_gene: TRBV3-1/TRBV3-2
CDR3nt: TGTGCCAGCAGCCACTGGACGACAGGGTCGGCCAAAAACATTCAGTACTTC
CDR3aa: CASSHWTTGSAKNIQYF

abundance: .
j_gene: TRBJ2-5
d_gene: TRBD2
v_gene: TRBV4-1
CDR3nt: TGCGCCAGCAGCCAAGAGTTACTACTAGCGGGGGCTCAAGAGACCCAGTACTTC
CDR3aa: CASSQELLLAGAQETQYF

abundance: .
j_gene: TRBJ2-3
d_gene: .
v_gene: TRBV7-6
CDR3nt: TGTGCCAGCAGCTTAGGGTTAGTTGAGGGGCAAGATACGCAGTATTTT
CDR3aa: CASSLGLVEGQDTQYF

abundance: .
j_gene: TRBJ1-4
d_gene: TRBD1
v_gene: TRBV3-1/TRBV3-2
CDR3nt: TGTGCCAGCAGCCCCCAGGGGGGGGGAAAACTGTTTTTT
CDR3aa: CASSPQGGGKLFF

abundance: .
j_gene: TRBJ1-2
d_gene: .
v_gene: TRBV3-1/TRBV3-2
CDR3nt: TGTGCCAGCAGCCACATTGGACGGAGAAACTATGGCTACACCTTC
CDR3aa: CASSHIGRRNYGYTF

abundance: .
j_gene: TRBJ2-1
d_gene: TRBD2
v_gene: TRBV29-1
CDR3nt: TGCAGCGTTGATGCTAGCGGGAGAGCTCACAATGAGCAGTTCTTC
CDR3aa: CSVDASGRAHNEQFF

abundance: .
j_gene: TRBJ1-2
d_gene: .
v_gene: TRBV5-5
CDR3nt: TGTGCCAGCAGCTTTGAATATGGCTACACCTTC
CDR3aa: CASSFEYGYTF

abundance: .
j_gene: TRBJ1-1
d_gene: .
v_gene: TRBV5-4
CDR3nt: TGTGCCAGCAGCCGGATAAACACTGAAGCTTTCTTT
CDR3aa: CASSRINTEAFF

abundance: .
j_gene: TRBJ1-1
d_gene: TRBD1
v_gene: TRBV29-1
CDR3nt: TGCAGCGCCACTACAACCGGGACAGACAACACTGAAGCTTTCTTT
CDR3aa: CSATTTGTDNTEAFF

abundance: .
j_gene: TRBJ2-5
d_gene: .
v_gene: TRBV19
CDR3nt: TGTGCCAGTAATACAGGCCAAGAGACCCAGTACTTC
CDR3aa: CASNTGQETQYF

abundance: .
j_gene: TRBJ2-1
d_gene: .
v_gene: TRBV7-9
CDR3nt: TGTGCCAGCAGCCGGGGTTGGGAGCAGTTCTTC
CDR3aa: CASSRGWEQFF

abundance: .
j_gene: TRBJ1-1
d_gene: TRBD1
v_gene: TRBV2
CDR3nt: TGTGCCAGCAGGGCGCAGGGGGGGAGTACTGAAGCTTTCTTT
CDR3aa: CASRAQGGSTEAFF

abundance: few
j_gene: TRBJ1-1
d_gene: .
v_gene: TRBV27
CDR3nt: TGTGCCAGCAGTTTCACCACCTTAGGGACGATCGGGTCCACTGAAGCTTTCTTT
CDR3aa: CASSFTTLGTIGSTEAFF

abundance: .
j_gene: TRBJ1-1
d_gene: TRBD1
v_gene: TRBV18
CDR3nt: TGTGCCAGCTCACCATCAACAGGGGGTAGGACTGAAGCTTTCTTT
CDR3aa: CASSPSTGGRTEAFF

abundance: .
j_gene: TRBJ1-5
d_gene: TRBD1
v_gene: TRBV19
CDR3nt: TGTGCCAGTAGTATATACAGGGGGAATAGCAATCAGCCCCAGCATTTT
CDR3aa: CASSIYRGNSNQPQHF

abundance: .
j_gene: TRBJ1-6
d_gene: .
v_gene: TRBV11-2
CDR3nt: TGTGCCAGCACCCGACGTTTGGGGCCGACGTCACCCCTCCACTTT
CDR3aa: CASTRRLGPTSPLHF

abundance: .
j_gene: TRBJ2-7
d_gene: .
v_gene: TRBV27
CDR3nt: TGTGCCAGCATGGGACACGAGCAGTACTTC
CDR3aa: CASMGHEQYF

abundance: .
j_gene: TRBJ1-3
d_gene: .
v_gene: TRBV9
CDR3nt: TGTGCCAGCAGCCAGCTGGGGGTCTCTGGAAACACCATATATTTT
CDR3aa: CASSQLGVSGNTIYF

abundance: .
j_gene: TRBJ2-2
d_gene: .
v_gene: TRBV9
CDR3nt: TGTGCCAGCAGCTCAGGGACGACCCCAGGGACCGGGGAGCTGTTTTTT
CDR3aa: CASSSGTTPGTGELFF

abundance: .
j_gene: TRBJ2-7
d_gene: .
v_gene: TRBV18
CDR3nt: TGTGCCAGCTCACCAACTAAGGGACACACCTACGAGCAGTACTTC
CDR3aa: CASSPTKGHTYEQYF

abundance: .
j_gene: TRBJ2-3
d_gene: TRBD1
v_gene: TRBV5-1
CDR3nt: TGCGCCAGCAGCCTAGGGACAGGGGGCGAGGATACGCAGTATTTT
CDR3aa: CASSLGTGGEDTQYF

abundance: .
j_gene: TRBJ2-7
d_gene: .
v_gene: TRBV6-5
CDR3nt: TGTGCCAGCAGTTACTCGACCGCCTCCTACGAGCAGTACTTC
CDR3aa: CASSYSTASYEQYF

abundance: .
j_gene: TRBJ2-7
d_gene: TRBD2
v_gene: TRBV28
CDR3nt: TGTGCCAGCAGTTTACGGCCGGGACTAGTAGCGGCCTACGAGCAGTACTTC
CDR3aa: CASSLRPGLVAAYEQYF

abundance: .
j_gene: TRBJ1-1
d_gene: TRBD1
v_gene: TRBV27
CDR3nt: TGTGCCAGCAATCGTCAGGGGGCGATGAACACTGAAGCTTTCTTT
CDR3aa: CASNRQGAMNTEAFF

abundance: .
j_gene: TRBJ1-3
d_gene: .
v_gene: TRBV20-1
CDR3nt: TGCAGTGCTAGTTTGGTTCAGGGCTTTGGAAACACCATATATTTT
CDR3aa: CSASLVQGFGNTIYF

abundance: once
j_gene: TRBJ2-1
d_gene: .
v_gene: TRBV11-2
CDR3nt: TGTGCCAGCAGCTTCTCGGACCTCCCCAGCTCCTACAATGAGCAGTTCTTC
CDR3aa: CASSFSDLPSSYNEQFF

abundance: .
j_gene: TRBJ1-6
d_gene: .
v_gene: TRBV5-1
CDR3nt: TGCGCCAGCAGCGAGGAGAAACATTCACCCCTCCACTTT
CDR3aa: CASSEEKHSPLHF

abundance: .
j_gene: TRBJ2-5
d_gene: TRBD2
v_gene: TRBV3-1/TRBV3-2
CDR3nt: TGTGCCAGCAGCCAGGGACTAGCGAGACAAGAGACCCAGTACTTC
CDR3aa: CASSQGLARQETQYF

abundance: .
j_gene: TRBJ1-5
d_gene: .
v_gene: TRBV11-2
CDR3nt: TGTGCCAGCAGCTTAGATAGGGGGGGGCAGCCCCAGCATTTT
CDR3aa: CASSLDRGGQPQHF

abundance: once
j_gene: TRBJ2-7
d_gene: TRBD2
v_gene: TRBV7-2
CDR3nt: TGTGCCAGCAGCCCTAGCCCTAGCGGGAGTCTAGGTGAGCAGTACTTC
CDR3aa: CASSPSPSGSLGEQYF

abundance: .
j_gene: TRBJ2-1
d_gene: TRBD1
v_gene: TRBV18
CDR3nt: TGTGCCAGCTCACCCCCGGCGACAGGGATTCAAGAGCAGTTCTTC
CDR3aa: CASSPPATGIQEQFF

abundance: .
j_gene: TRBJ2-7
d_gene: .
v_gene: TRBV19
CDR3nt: TGTGCCAGTAGAGGAGGGACAGAATCGTGGGAGCAGTACTTC
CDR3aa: CASRGGTESWEQYF

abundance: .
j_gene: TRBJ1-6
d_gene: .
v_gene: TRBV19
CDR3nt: TGTGCCAGTAGTATCGTCACAGGGAATGATCATTCACCCCTCCACTTT
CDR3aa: CASSIVTGNDHSPLHF